These T cell receptor beta chains were read from a single sample in a study of shared clonotypes between healthy human individuals. Data came from immunoSEQ multiplex PCR; TCRdb stores just in-frame clones and leaves some out. This table has some 2.1 million clones, about 95% appearing once. The sequenced sample consisted of naive CD8+ T cells sorted from blood. The source of these receptors is a man between 18 and 29 years old in good health. Each CDR3 is given without its conserved first and last residue. Fields, in order: V gene, CDR3 protein.

v_call: TRBV18; cdr3_aa: ASSPPSGAGEKLF
v_call: TRBV5-6; cdr3_aa: ASSLEGSGQY
v_call: TRBV25-1; cdr3_aa: ASSISEGNTEAF
v_call: TRBV11-2; cdr3_aa: ASSLDLGTYEQY
v_call: TRBV5-6; cdr3_aa: ASSLTPFAGGGETQY
v_call: TRBV27; cdr3_aa: ASSSQELAGVGVLNEQF
v_call: TRBV18; cdr3_aa: ASSPVGGQGYGYT
v_call: TRBV29-1; cdr3_aa: SVDEGGSGYT
v_call: TRBV11-2; cdr3_aa: ASSTLQGETQY
v_call: TRBV4-3; cdr3_aa: ASSPLEGADTQY
v_call: TRBV7-9; cdr3_aa: ASSSLDRETNEKLF
v_call: TRBV2; cdr3_aa: ASSGGPYEQY
v_call: TRBV4-1; cdr3_aa: ASSDEGQGANEQY
v_call: TRBV5-6; cdr3_aa: ASRPGTAGYT
v_call: TRBV7-9; cdr3_aa: ASSLFYGLAGGQETQY
v_call: TRBV11-2; cdr3_aa: ASTINHEQY
v_call: TRBV6-5; cdr3_aa: ASSYSVLGEQF
v_call: TRBV19; cdr3_aa: ASSPETLWTDTQY
v_call: TRBV5-4; cdr3_aa: ASSLDRGRSPLH
v_call: TRBV4-1; cdr3_aa: ASSQGPPGLAGSYEQY
v_call: TRBV28; cdr3_aa: ASSLWGGNNEQF
v_call: TRBV27; cdr3_aa: ASSLWTGDNEQY
v_call: TRBV30; cdr3_aa: AWSVTGSGNTIY
v_call: TRBV9; cdr3_aa: ASSVDPGRGGYEQF
v_call: TRBV9; cdr3_aa: ASSVVGEADTQY
v_call: TRBV14; cdr3_aa: ASSQEMGLGYEQY
v_call: TRBV7-9; cdr3_aa: ASSSGPGQVSF
v_call: TRBV30; cdr3_aa: AWTPGAAEAF
v_call: TRBV2; cdr3_aa: ASSVYEGGTYNEQF
v_call: TRBV11-2; cdr3_aa: ASSLGEYGNNQPQH
v_call: TRBV11-1; cdr3_aa: ASSSRTGGPTGELF
v_call: TRBV7-9; cdr3_aa: ASIPGGYQETQY
v_call: TRBV5-4; cdr3_aa: ASSLGTGGIDEQY
v_call: TRBV4-1; cdr3_aa: ASSQGETSYNSPLH
v_call: TRBV6-6; cdr3_aa: ASLVGTGELF
v_call: TRBV6-5; cdr3_aa: ASGAGASYEQY
v_call: TRBV7-9; cdr3_aa: ASSLGLNYEQY
v_call: TRBV9; cdr3_aa: ASSPTPGVQETQY
v_call: TRBV27; cdr3_aa: ASSLSGLQNEQF
v_call: TRBV12-5; cdr3_aa: ASGLPEFPNYGYT
v_call: TRBV9; cdr3_aa: ASSVGGRDSTDTQY
v_call: TRBV19; cdr3_aa: ASSAARSSGTLNEQF
v_call: TRBV7-2; cdr3_aa: ASSLWNGQGMMNTEAF
v_call: TRBV11-2; cdr3_aa: ASRGLHEQF